A selection of T cell receptor beta chains follows, all from one sample in a study of shared clonotypes between healthy human individuals. Assay used: immunoSEQ multiplex PCR; TCRdb lists only in-frame clones, some missing. The data hold approximately 500,000 clones, with around 73% observed a single time. The source material was PBMCs. These receptors all stem from a woman between 40 and 55 years old in good health. Some clones in this sample may be carry-over from other donors' samples. CDR3s include the opening cysteine and the closing phenylalanine or tryptophan. The D gene is left open where the match is weak. Rows may omit the clone size; those that give it use once, few, many or a size class.

>.|.|TRBV11-2|TRBJ1-4
TGTGCCAGCAGCTTAACAACAGGGACTTGGTTTGAAAAACTGTTTTTT
CASSLTTGTWFEKLFF
>.|TRBD2|TRBV13|TRBJ2-1
TGTGCCAGCAGCTTGGGACTAGCGGGATTCAATGAGCAGTTCTTC
CASSLGLAGFNEQFF
>.|.|TRBV6-6|TRBJ1-3
TGTGCCAGCAGTTACTCGCCTAGCTCTGGAAACACCATATATTTT
CASSYSPSSGNTIYF
>.|.|TRBV19|TRBJ2-7
TGTGCCAGTAGCAACGACGGGGCCTACGAGCAGTACTTC
CASSNDGAYEQYF
>.|.|TRBV5-1|TRBJ2-1
TGCGCCAGCAGAAGAATCTCCGCGGGGTTACACTCCTACAATGAGCAGTTCTTC
CASRRISAGLHSYNEQFF
>.|.|TRBV19|TRBJ2-3
TGTGCCAGTAGTTTTAAACAGGGTGATGGGACAGATACGCAGTATTTT
CASSFKQGDGTDTQYF
>.|TRBD2|TRBV18|TRBJ2-1
TGTGCCAGCTCACCACCGAGCGGGAGGAATGAGCAGTTCTTC
CASSPPSGRNEQFF
>once|.|TRBV7-9|TRBJ2-2
TGTGCCAGCAGCCTCTTGAGGGGGGCTGGCGGGGAGCTGTTTTTT
CASSLLRGAGGELFF
>few|.|TRBV28|TRBJ2-5
TGTGCCAGCAGTTTGGGGCCCCTCCAGACCCAGTACTTC
CASSLGPLQTQYF
>once|.|TRBV5-1|TRBJ1-1
TGCGCCAGCGGGGAGGGCGGGAACACTGAAGCTTTCTTT
CASGEGGNTEAFF
>once|TRBD2|TRBV28|TRBJ2-7
TGTGCCAGCAGTTTCCCCCCGGGGAGCGGGAGCTCCTACGAGCGGTACTTC
CASSFPPGSGSSYERYF
>.|.|TRBV6-5|TRBJ1-3
TGTGCCACATCAAGAGACAGAACTGGAAACACCATATATTTT
CATSRDRTGNTIYF
>.|.|TRBV28|TRBJ1-6
TGTGCCAGCACCTCAAATTCACCCCTCCACTTT
CASTSNSPLHF
>.|TRBD2|TRBV5-1|TRBJ2-2
TGCGCCAGCAGCTCAGGACTAGCGGGAGCCGGGGAGCTGTTTTTT
CASSSGLAGAGELFF
>.|.|TRBV25-1|TRBJ2-3
TGTGCCAGCAGTGAACGGGATATGGGGGCAGATACGCAGTACTTT
CASSERDMGADTQYF
>.|.|TRBV2|TRBJ2-3
TGTGCCAGCGTCTATTACGGCGCGACAGATACGCAGTATTTT
CASVYYGATDTQYF
>.|TRBD1|TRBV28|TRBJ2-7
TGTGCCAGCATCTCCGGGACAGGGGGAAACGAGCAGTACTTC
CASISGTGGNEQYF
>few|.|TRBV5-4|TRBJ2-3
TGTGCCAGCAGCACCGTGGGGTATAGCGGAAGGGGCACAGATACGCAGTATTTT
CASSTVGYSGRGTDTQYF
>.|.|TRBV19|TRBJ1-3
TGTGCCAGTAGTACTTCCGACATCCACGGAAACACCATATATTTT
CASSTSDIHGNTIYF
>.|.|TRBV28|TRBJ2-5
TGTGCCAGCACCCCGGGGGCCATACAAGAGACCCAGTACTTC
CASTPGAIQETQYF
>once|.|TRBV29-1|TRBJ2-5
TGCAGCGTGGGTGGTCATTGGGCCGGCGAAGAGACCCAGTACTTC
CSVGGHWAGEETQYF
>.|.|TRBV21-1|TRBJ1-1
TGTGCCAGCAGCGAAAGACAGCCAGAAAACACTGAAGCTTTCTTT
CASSERQPENTEAFF
>.|TRBD1|TRBV14|TRBJ2-7
TGTGCCAGCAGCCACTCTTTCGGGACAGGCTCCTACGAGCAGTACTTC
CASSHSFGTGSYEQYF
>.|TRBD2|TRBV5-5|TRBJ2-7
TGTGCCAGCAGCTTGGCCGCTAGCGGGATCGTTCAGTACTTC
CASSLAASGIVQYF
>once|TRBD2|TRBV5-4|TRBJ2-4
TGTGCCAGCAGCTTGGATCTAGCGGAAAACATTCAGTACTTC
CASSLDLAENIQYF
>.|.|TRBV7-2|TRBJ2-5
TGTGCCAGCAGCTCCAGAGAGACCCAGTACTTC
CASSSRETQYF
>.|.|TRBV9|TRBJ2-1
TGTGCCAGCAGCGTAGAACCCGGGGGCTCCTACAATGAGCAGTTCTTC
CASSVEPGGSYNEQFF
>.|TRBD1|TRBV5-1|TRBJ2-5
TGCGCCAGCAGCGGGACAGGGTTAGAGACCCAGTACTTC
CASSGTGLETQYF
>.|.|TRBV6-6|TRBJ2-3
TGTGCCAGCAGCGGACCGAGCACAGATACGCAGTATTTT
CASSGPSTDTQYF
>.|.|TRBV5-1|TRBJ1-4
TGCGCCAGCAGCTTGAGTGCGGGTTGGAGTGAAAAACTGTTTTTT
CASSLSAGWSEKLFF
>.|.|TRBV7-3|TRBJ2-2
TGTGCCAGCAGCCCCGGGGCCTACACCGGGGAGCTGTTTTTT
CASSPGAYTGELFF
>.|TRBD1|TRBV7-2|TRBJ2-1
TGTGCCAGCAGCTTAGTTGTCTGGGACAGAGACAATGAGCAGTTCTTC
CASSLVVWDRDNEQFF
>once|TRBD1|TRBV4-1|TRBJ2-7
TGCGCCAGCAGCCAAGGGGGACAGGGGTGGGAGCAGTACTTC
CASSQGGQGWEQYF
>once|TRBD2|TRBV5-1|TRBJ2-7
TGCGCCAGCAGCCCAACCGCGGGGGGACCCTACGAGCAGTACTTC
CASSPTAGGPYEQYF
>.|.|TRBV11-3|TRBJ2-1
TGTGCCAGCAGCTTCGATAAGTACGATGAGCAGTTCTTC
CASSFDKYDEQFF
>.|TRBD1|TRBV9|TRBJ1-1
TGTGCCAGCAGTGGGACAGCCTCGTACACTGAAGCTTTCTTT
CASSGTASYTEAFF
>.|.|TRBV18|TRBJ2-1
TGTGCCAGCTCATCCCAAGATGAGCAGTTCTTC
CASSSQDEQFF
>.|TRBD2|TRBV10-2|TRBJ2-7
TGCGCCAGCAGTTTAGCGGGAGTCGACTACGAGCAGTACTTC
CASSLAGVDYEQYF
>.|.|TRBV27|TRBJ2-3
TGTGCCAGCAGTTTTCGACCGACAGATACGCAGTATTTT
CASSFRPTDTQYF
>.|TRBD1|TRBV7-2|TRBJ1-1
TGTGCCAGCAGCATCCAGGGGGCCGGCACTGAAGCTTTCTTT
CASSIQGAGTEAFF
>.|.|TRBV6-1|TRBJ1-1
TGTGCCAGCAGTGACATCCGGAACCCCGGGGGCACTGAAGCTTTCTTT
CASSDIRNPGGTEAFF
>.|TRBD2|TRBV28|TRBJ2-1
TGTGCCAGCATGGAGACTAGCGGGAGGGCTGATGAGCAGTTCTTC
CASMETSGRADEQFF
>few|TRBD2|TRBV30|TRBJ2-1
TGTGCCTGGAGCGATCCCCGAATAGCGGGAGAGGGTGATGAGCAGTTCTTC
CAWSDPRIAGEGDEQFF
>few|TRBD1|TRBV28|TRBJ1-4
TGTGCCAGCAGTCGGGACAGGGCGGCTCTGCTGTTTTTT
CASSRDRAALLFF
>.|.|TRBV15|TRBJ2-2
TGTGCCACCAGCCACGGGGGCGGTGCGAACACCGGGGAGCTGTTTTTT
CATSHGGGANTGELFF
>.|TRBD2|TRBV4-3|TRBJ2-1
TGCGCCAGCAGCCAGACGCTAGCGGGTGAGCAGTTCTTC
CASSQTLAGEQFF
>.|TRBD2|TRBV7-8|TRBJ2-7
TGTGCCAGCAGCCCAGCGGGGGGGGCGGACGAGCAGTACTTC
CASSPAGGADEQYF
>.|.|TRBV10-3|TRBJ2-3
TGTGCCATCAGTGAGTCTCGGGGGCCTGATACGCAGTATTTT
CAISESRGPDTQYF
>.|.|TRBV5-1|TRBJ2-3
TGCGCCAGCAGCTTGACCCCGACAGGACTCGCTCCTGATACGCAGTATTTT
CASSLTPTGLAPDTQYF